The rows below give T cell receptor beta chains drawn from one sample of a study of beta chain features in type 1 diabetes. The table came from immunoSEQ multiplex PCR; TCRdb's copy has only in-frame clones and leaves some out. This sample has about 320,000 clones, with 14% found just once. Material for sequencing was central memory CD4+ T cells from blood. The origin of the receptors is a man in his thirties or forties in good health. CDR3s include the opening cysteine and the closing phenylalanine or tryptophan. The order of the fields is CDR3 protein, CDR3 DNA, clone size, J gene, V gene, D gene. D genes are given only for firm matches. Some rows have no size entry. The others give once, few or many, or a class for an expanded clone.

CSAQQGVRGYTF,TGCAGCGCCCAACAGGGGGTACGAGGCTACACCTTC,NA,TRBJ1-2,TRBV29-1,TRBD1
CAISEDPRGNTEAFF,TGTGCCATCAGTGAGGACCCCCGGGGGAACACTGAAGCTTTCTTT,NA,TRBJ1-1,TRBV10-3,NA
CAGNVGAGSHSYNEQFF,TGTGCCGGGAACGTTGGAGCGGGGTCCCACTCCTACAATGAGCAGTTCTTC,once,TRBJ2-1,TRBV6-7,TRBD2
CASSWGGQVFSIHTF,TGCGCCAGCAGCTGGGGGGGACAGGTTTTTTCCATCCACACCTTC,NA,TRBJ1-2,TRBV5-1,TRBD1
CASSLALNTGELFF,TGTGCCAGCAGCTTAGCTCTGAACACCGGGGAGCTGTTTTTT,once,TRBJ2-2,TRBV7-7,NA
CASSLETGPRTDTQYF,TGTGCCAGCAGCTTGGAGACAGGGCCCCGCACAGATACGCAGTATTTT,NA,TRBJ2-3,TRBV5-6,TRBD1
CASSMLSGANVLTF,TGTGCCAGTAGTATGCTCTCGGGGGCCAACGTCCTGACTTTC,few,TRBJ2-6,TRBV19,NA
CASSPSQGAGEAFF,TGTGCCAGCAGTCCATCGCAGGGGGCAGGTGAAGCTTTCTTT,few,TRBJ1-1,TRBV27,TRBD1
CASSLGARDSPLHF,TGTGCCAGCAGCTTGGGGGCGCGGGATTCACCCCTCCACTTT,few,TRBJ1-6,TRBV5-6,NA
CASRVMGGRSYEQYF,TGTGCCAGCAGAGTTATGGGGGGGAGGTCCTACGAGCAGTACTTC,NA,TRBJ2-7,TRBV2,TRBD2
CASSLEPISNQPQHF,TGTGCCAGCAGCTTAGAACCGATTAGCAATCAGCCCCAGCATTTT,many,TRBJ1-5,TRBV7-2,NA
CASSIEGRETEAFF,TGTGCCAGTAGTATTGAAGGGAGGGAGACTGAAGCTTTCTTT,NA,TRBJ1-1,TRBV19,NA
CASSLSVSNQPQHF,TGTGCCAGCAGCCTAAGCGTTAGCAATCAGCCCCAGCATTTT,NA,TRBJ1-5,TRBV7-7,NA
CASSFRGTDTNIQYF,TGTGCCAGCAGCTTCCGAGGGACCGATACCAACATTCAGTACTTC,many,TRBJ2-4,TRBV7-9,NA
CASSPIALADQETQYF,TGTGCCAGCTCACCAATAGCTCTAGCGGATCAAGAGACCCAGTACTTC,NA,TRBJ2-5,TRBV18,TRBD2
CASSKRWAAGGGELFF,TGTGCCAGCAGTAAAAGGTGGGCGGCCGGCGGCGGGGAGCTGTTTTTT,many,TRBJ2-2,TRBV27,NA
CASSPTIAGGPIEQFF,TGTGCCAGCAGCCCCACAATAGCGGGAGGGCCCATTGAGCAGTTCTTC,NA,TRBJ2-1,TRBV9,TRBD2
CASSYSAGSGANVLTF,TGTGCCAGCAGTTACTCCGCAGGGTCTGGGGCCAACGTCCTGACTTTC,few,TRBJ2-6,TRBV6-5,NA
CASSPLGTSGGLYQETQYF,TGTGCCAGCTCACCCCTCGGGACTAGCGGGGGACTGTACCAAGAGACCCAGTACTTC,few,TRBJ2-5,TRBV18,TRBD2
CASSQPRQGAGELFF,TGTGCCAGCAGCCAGCCACGACAGGGGGCCGGGGAGCTGTTTTTT,NA,TRBJ2-2,TRBV7-2,TRBD1
CASSLRIGLVKNIQYF,TGTGCCAGCAGCTTGAGAATAGGGCTAGTGAAAAACATTCAGTACTTC,few,TRBJ2-4,TRBV7-2,NA
CASSLVLNEQFF,TGTGCCAGCAGCTTAGTTCTGAATGAGCAGTTCTTC,NA,TRBJ2-1,TRBV7-9,NA
CASSSGTTPGNTIYF,TGTGCCAGCAGCTCGGGGACAACTCCTGGAAACACCATATATTTT,few,TRBJ1-3,TRBV5-4,NA
CASRGQGDTEAFF,TGTGCCAGCAGGGGACAGGGGGACACTGAAGCTTTCTTT,NA,TRBJ1-1,TRBV6-4,TRBD1
CSARGGDTQYF,TGCAGTGCTAGGGGGGGTGATACGCAGTATTTT,few,TRBJ2-3,TRBV20-1,NA
CASTQLAGVRETQYF,TGTGCCAGCACCCAACTAGCGGGAGTGAGAGAGACCCAGTACTTC,many,TRBJ2-5,TRBV7-2,TRBD2
CAISDQGAYSPLHF,TGTGCCATCAGTGACCAGGGGGCATATTCACCCCTCCACTTT,few,TRBJ1-6,TRBV10-3,TRBD1
CASSPRTSGNNEQFF,TGTGCCAGCTCCCCACGGACTAGCGGTAACAATGAGCAGTTCTTC,NA,TRBJ2-1,TRBV18,TRBD2
CASSPPPDDEQFF,TGTGCCAGCAGCCCGCCCCCCGACGATGAGCAGTTCTTC,few,TRBJ2-1,TRBV5-6,NA
CASSLGEQPQHF,TGTGCCAGCAGCTTGGGTGAACAGCCCCAGCATTTT,NA,TRBJ1-5,TRBV5-1,NA
CASSPEGRSYNEQFF,TGTGCCAGCAGCCCCGAGGGGCGGTCCTACAATGAGCAGTTCTTC,few,TRBJ2-1,TRBV7-9,NA
CASSLTSGGAETQYF,TGTGCCAGCAGTTTGACTAGCGGGGGGGCAGAGACCCAGTACTTC,NA,TRBJ2-5,TRBV9,TRBD2
CASSYTQSSYEQYF,TGTGCCAGCAGTTACACTCAGAGCTCCTACGAGCAGTACTTC,NA,TRBJ2-7,TRBV6-5,NA
CASSSVAALNTGELFF,TGTGCCAGCAGCTCAGTAGCGGCCCTGAACACCGGGGAGCTGTTTTTT,few,TRBJ2-2,TRBV11-3,NA
CASSPKLEVDVYTQYF,TGTGCCAGCAGCCCGAAATTAGAGGTCGATGTATATACGCAGTATTTT,NA,TRBJ2-3,TRBV5-6,NA
CASSASQSSYEQYF,TGTGCCAGCAGTGCCTCACAGAGCTCCTACGAGCAGTACTTC,NA,TRBJ2-7,TRBV6-1,NA
CATSRIGQPYGYTF,TGTGCCACCAGCAGGATCGGACAGCCCTATGGCTACACCTTC,NA,TRBJ1-2,TRBV15,NA
CASSLCWSRSYNEQFF,TGTGCCAGCAGCTTATGCTGGTCCAGGTCTTACAATGAGCAGTTCTTC,few,TRBJ2-1,TRBV7-8,NA
CASSRNRASAGNTIYF,TGTGCCAGCAGCCGTAACCGGGCCTCAGCTGGAAACACCATATATTTT,few,TRBJ1-3,TRBV13,NA
CASSLTRTGTASYGYTF,TGTGCCAGCAGCTTAACTCGAACCGGGACAGCTTCCTATGGCTACACCTTC,NA,TRBJ1-2,TRBV7-2,TRBD1
CASSSGTQFTDTQYF,TGTGCCAGCAGTTCCGGGACACAATTCACAGATACGCAGTATTTT,few,TRBJ2-3,TRBV11-2,NA
CASSLRGLAGDEQFF,TGTGCCAGCAGCTTAAGGGGACTAGCGGGGGATGAGCAGTTCTTC,few,TRBJ2-1,TRBV7-2,TRBD2
CASSLKNFDNTGELFF,TGCGCCAGCAGCTTGAAGAATTTCGATAACACCGGGGAGCTGTTTTTT,NA,TRBJ2-2,TRBV5-1,NA
CASSLVGPRASEKLFF,TGTGCCAGCAGCTTAGTCGGGCCGCGGGCTTCGGAAAAACTGTTTTTT,many,TRBJ1-4,TRBV11-2,NA
CASSQVDRGYTF,TGTGCCAGCAGCCAAGTAGACCGAGGCTACACCTTC,few,TRBJ1-2,TRBV7-2,NA
CASDEGDNTEAFF,TGTGCCAGCGATGAGGGAGATAACACTGAAGCTTTCTTT,once,TRBJ1-1,TRBV10-3,NA
CASSHTQGLETQYF,TGCGCCAGCAGTCATACACAGGGCTTGGAGACCCAGTACTTC,few,TRBJ2-5,TRBV10-1,NA
CASSQRDPGANEQFF,TGTGCCAGCAGCCAAAGAGATCCAGGGGCAAATGAGCAGTTCTTC,few,TRBJ2-1,TRBV9,NA
CAWMRAGSNEKLFF,TGTGCCTGGATGCGGGCAGGGTCTAATGAAAAACTGTTTTTT,few,TRBJ1-4,TRBV30,NA